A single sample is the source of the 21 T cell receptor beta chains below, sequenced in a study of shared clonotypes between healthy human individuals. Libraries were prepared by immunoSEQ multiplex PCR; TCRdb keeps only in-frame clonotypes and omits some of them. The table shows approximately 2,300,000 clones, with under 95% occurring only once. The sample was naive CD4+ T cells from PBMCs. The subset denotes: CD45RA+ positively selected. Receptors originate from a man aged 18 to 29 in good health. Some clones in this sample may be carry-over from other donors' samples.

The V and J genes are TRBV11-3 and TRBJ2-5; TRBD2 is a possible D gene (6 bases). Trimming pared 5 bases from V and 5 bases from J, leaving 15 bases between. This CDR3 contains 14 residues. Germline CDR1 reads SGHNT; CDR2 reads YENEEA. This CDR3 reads CASSRDGGTETQYF. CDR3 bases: TGTGCCAGCAGCCGGGACGGGGGTACCGAGACCCAGTACTTC.

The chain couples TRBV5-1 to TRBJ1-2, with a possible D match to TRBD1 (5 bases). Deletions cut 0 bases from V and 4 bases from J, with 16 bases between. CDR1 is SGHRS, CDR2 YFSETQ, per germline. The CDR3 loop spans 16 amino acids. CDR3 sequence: CASSLVGAGTLYGYTF. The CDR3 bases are TGCGCCAGCAGCTTGGTAGGGGCAGGGACTCTCTATGGCTACACCTTC.

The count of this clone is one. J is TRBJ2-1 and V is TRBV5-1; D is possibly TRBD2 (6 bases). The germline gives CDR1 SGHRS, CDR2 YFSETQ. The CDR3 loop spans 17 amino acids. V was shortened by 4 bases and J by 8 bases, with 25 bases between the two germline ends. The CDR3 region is CASSPDLRELERYEQFF. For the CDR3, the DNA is TGCGCCAGCAGCCCCGATCTCCGGGAGCTAGAGAGATATGAGCAGTTCTTC.

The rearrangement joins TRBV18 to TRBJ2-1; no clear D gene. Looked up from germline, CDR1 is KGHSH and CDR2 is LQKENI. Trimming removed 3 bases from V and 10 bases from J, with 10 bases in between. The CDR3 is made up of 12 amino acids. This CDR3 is CASSPFAAEQFF. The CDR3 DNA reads TGTGCCAGCTCACCTTTTGCGGCAGAGCAGTTCTTC. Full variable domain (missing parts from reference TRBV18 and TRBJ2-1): NAGVMQNPRHLVRRRGQEARLRCSPMKGHSHVYWYRQLPEEGLKFMVYLQKENIIDESGMPKERFSAEFPKEGPSILRIQQVVRGDSAAYFCASSPFAAEQFFGPGTRLTVL.

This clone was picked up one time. This chain's CDR3 is CASSLLAGETQYF. The CDR3 nucleotides are TGCGCCAGCAGCCTGTTGGCGGGAGAGACCCAGTACTTC. J is TRBJ2-5 and V is TRBV4-1, with a weak D call TRBD2 (5 bases). From germline, CDR1 is MGHRA and CDR2 YSYEKL. This CDR3 has 13 amino acids. The germline V and J ends were trimmed by 4 bases and 4 bases, with 10 bases remaining between them.

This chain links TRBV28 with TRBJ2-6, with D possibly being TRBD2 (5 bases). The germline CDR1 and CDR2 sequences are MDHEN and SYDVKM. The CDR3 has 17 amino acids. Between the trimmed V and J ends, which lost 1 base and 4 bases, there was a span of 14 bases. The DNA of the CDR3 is TGTGCCAGCAGTTTATCTCTAGGCGGCGGGGGGGCCAACGTCCTGACTTTC. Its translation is CASSLSLGGGGANVLTF.

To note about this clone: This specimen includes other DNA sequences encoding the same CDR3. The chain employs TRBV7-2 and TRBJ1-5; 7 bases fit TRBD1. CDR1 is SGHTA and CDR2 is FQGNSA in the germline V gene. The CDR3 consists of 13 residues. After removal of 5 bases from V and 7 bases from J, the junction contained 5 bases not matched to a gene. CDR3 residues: CASSPQGSQPQHF. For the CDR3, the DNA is TGTGCCAGCAGCCCACAGGGGTCCCAGCCCCAGCATTTT.

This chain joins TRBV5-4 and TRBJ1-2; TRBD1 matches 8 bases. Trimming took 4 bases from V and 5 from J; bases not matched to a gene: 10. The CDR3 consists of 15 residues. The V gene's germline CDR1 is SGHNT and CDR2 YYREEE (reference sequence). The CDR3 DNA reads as TGTGCCAGCAGCCTCTCGACAGGGGCGACTTATGGCTACACCTTC. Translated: CASSLSTGATYGYTF.

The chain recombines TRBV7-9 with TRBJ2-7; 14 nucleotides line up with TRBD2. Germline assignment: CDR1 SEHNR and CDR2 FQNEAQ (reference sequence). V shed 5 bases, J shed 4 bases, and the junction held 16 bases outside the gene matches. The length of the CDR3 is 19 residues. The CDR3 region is CASSPRTGRTSGGFYEQYF. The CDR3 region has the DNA TGTGCCAGCAGCCCTCGGACGGGTAGGACTAGCGGGGGGTTTTACGAGCAGTACTTC.

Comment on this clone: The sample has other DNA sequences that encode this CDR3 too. The CDR3, as DNA: TGTGCCAGCAGGCGAAACACCGGGGAGCTGTTTTTT. Amino acid sequence: CASRRNTGELFF. The V call is TRBV27, the J call TRBJ2-2; no definite D call. The CDR3 extends over 12 amino acids. V lost 6 bases to trimming and J lost 2 bases, with 4 bases between them. Germline CDR1 MNHEY, CDR2 SMNVEV (reference sequence).

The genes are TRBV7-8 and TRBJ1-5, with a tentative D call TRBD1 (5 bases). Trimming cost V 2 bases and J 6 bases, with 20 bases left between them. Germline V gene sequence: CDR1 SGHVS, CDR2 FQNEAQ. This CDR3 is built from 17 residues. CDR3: CASSLRGGPLSPQPQHF. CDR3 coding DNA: TGTGCCAGCAGCTTACGTGGGGGTCCCCTTAGCCCTCAGCCCCAGCATTTT.

CDR3 sequence (DNA): TGCGCCAGCAGCTTTTCCCTAGCACTCGTCCCGGGACTAGCGAGGGAGCTGTTTTTT. Amino acid sequence: CASSFSLALVPGLARELFF. The V gene is TRBV5-1, the J gene TRBJ2-2, with TRBD2 matching over 10 bases. The CDR3 consists of 19 residues. V trimming: 2 bases; J trimming: 9 bases; junction bases outside the gene matches: 19. CDR1 is SGHRS, CDR2 YFSETQ, per germline.

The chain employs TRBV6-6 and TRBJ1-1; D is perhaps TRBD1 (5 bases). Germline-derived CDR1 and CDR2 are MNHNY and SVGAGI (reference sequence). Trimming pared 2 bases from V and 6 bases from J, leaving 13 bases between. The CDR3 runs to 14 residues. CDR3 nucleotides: TGTGCCAGCAGTTACAGGGGAATTGTAGCTGAAGCTTTCTTT. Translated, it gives CASSYRGIVAEAFF.

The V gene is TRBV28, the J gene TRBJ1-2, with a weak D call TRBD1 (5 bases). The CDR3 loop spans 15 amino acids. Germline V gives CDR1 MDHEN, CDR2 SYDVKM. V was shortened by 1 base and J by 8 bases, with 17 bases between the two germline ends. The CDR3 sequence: CASSLYVQGGWGYTF. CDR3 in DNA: TGTGCCAGCAGTTTATATGTGCAGGGTGGCTGGGGCTACACCTTC.

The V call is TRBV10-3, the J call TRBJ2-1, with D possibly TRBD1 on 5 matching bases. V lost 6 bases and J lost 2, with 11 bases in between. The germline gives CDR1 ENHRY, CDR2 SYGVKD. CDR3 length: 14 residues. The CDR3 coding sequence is TGTGCCATCAGATTGACAGATACCTACAATGAGCAGTTCTTC. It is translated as CAIRLTDTYNEQFF.

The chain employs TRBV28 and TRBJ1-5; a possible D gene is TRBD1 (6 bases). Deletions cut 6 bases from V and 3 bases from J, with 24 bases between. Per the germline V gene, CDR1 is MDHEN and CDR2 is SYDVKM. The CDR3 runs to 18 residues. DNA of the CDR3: TGTGCCAGCAGCAAACGGAGCGCCTTCTACAGGGTCAATCAGCCCCAGCATTTT. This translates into CASSKRSAFYRVNQPQHF.

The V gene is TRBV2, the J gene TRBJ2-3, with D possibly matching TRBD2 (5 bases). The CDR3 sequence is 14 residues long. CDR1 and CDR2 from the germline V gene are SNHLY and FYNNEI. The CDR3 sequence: CALSASGSTDTQYF. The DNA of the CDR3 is TGTGCGCTGAGCGCCAGCGGCTCCACAGATACGCAGTATTTT.

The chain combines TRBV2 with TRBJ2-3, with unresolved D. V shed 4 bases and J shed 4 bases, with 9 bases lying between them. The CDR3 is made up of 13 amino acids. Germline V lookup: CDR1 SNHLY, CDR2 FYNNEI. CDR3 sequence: CASSGLSPDTQYF. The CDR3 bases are TGTGCCAGCAGTGGGCTCTCGCCAGATACGCAGTATTTT.

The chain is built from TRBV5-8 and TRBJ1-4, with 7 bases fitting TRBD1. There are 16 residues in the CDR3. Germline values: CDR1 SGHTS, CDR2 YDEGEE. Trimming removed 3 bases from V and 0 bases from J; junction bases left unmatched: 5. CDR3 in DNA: TGTGCCAGCAGCTGGGGACAGTGGACAACTAATGAAAAACTGTTTTTT. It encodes CASSWGQWTTNEKLFF.

The CDR3 is CASSLYRGSYEQYF. CDR3 nucleotide sequence: TGCGCCAGCAGCTTGTACAGGGGCTCCTACGAGCAGTACTTC. The chain uses TRBV5-1 and TRBJ2-7; 7 nucleotides agree with TRBD1. V dropped 1 base and J dropped 0; count of bases not matched to a gene: 1. This CDR3 is built from 14 residues. The germline V gene encodes CDR1 SGHRS and CDR2 YFSETQ. Looking up the rest from reference TRBV5-1 and TRBJ2-7 gives the full variable domain: KAGVTQTPRYLIKTRGQQVTLSCSPISGHRSVSWYQQTPGQGLQFLFEYFSETQRNKGNFPGRFSGRQFSNSRSEMNVSTLELGDSALYLCASSLYRGSYEQYFGPGTRLTVT.

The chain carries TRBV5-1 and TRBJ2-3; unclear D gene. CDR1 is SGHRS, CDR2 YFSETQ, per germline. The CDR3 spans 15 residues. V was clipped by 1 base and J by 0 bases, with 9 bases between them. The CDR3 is CASSLSPASTDTQYF. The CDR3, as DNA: TGCGCCAGCAGCTTGTCCCCTGCTAGCACAGATACGCAGTATTTT. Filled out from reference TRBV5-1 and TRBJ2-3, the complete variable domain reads KAGVTQTPRYLIKTRGQQVTLSCSPISGHRSVSWYQQTPGQGLQFLFEYFSETQRNKGNFPGRFSGRQFSNSRSEMNVSTLELGDSALYLCASSLSPASTDTQYFGPGTRLTVL.